This T cell receptor beta chain was identified during a study of blood T cell repertoires in COVID-19. Whole-study context: Acute and convalescent COVID-19 specimens originated in the United States, Italy and Spain. PBMCs, B-cell-depleted T cells, or T cells were the source of the cDNA or gDNA that made up the material.

In the authors' workflow: Estimation of nucleated cell counts relied on the amplification of reference gene primers. The data were produced by immunoSEQ multiplex PCR, yet TCRdb's version contains in-frame clones alone and is incomplete. For V, J and clone size, that table is used; D and trimming come from the DNA. The table lists about 200,000 clones, approximately 91% of them singletons. Sequences were obtained from peripheral blood. The sequence was obtained from a man in his 60s who had recovered from COVID-19.

The chain's CDR3 is CASSVGVVSGETQYF. The DNA for the CDR3 is TGTGCCAGCAGCGTAGGGGTCGTTAGCGGGGAGACCCAGTACTTC. This rearrangement joins TRBV9 to TRBJ2-5; 7 nucleotides agree with TRBD2. CDR3 size: 15 residues. Germline V gives CDR1 SGDLS, CDR2 YYNGEE. The V and J ends lost 0 bases and 5 bases, in that order; junction bases with no gene match: 7. Using reference TRBV9 and TRBJ2-5 for the parts outside the CDR3, the full variable domain is DSGVTQTPKHLITATGQRVTLRCSPRSGDLSVYWYQQSLDQGLQFLIQYYNGEERAKGNILERFSAQQFPDLHSELNLSSLELGDSALYFCASSVGVVSGETQYFGPGTRLLVL.